What follows describes a single T cell receptor beta chain. Its antigen is unidentified. These data belong to a study of cytomegalovirus exposure and HLA in healthy donors. Findings and caveats of the study: There were reportedly fewer N-insertions in an Asian-associated ancestry cluster than the approximately 640-donor mean, in a later analysis. A previous analysis found most TCR beta V segments productive roughly 90% or roughly 30% of the time.

From germline, CDR1 is SGHVS and CDR2 FNYEAQ. The V and J ends lost 0 bases and 5 bases, in that order; junction bases with no gene match: 8. The CDR3 extends over 16 amino acids. PCR employed 60 Vbeta and 13 Jbeta primers. Libraries were prepared by immunoSEQ multiplex PCR; TCRdb keeps only in-frame clonotypes and omits some of them. Recorded for this sample: 200,000 to 250,000 clones. The source is a woman aged 30 to 39 in good health and CMV-seropositive. The chain joins TRBV7-6 to TRBJ2-5; 8 positions agree with TRBD2. Sequenced input: PBMCs. The CDR3 DNA reads TGTGCCAGCAGCTTAGCCTCGGGGGGGCGGTGGGAGACCCAGTACTTC. This sequence encodes CASSLASGGRWETQYF.